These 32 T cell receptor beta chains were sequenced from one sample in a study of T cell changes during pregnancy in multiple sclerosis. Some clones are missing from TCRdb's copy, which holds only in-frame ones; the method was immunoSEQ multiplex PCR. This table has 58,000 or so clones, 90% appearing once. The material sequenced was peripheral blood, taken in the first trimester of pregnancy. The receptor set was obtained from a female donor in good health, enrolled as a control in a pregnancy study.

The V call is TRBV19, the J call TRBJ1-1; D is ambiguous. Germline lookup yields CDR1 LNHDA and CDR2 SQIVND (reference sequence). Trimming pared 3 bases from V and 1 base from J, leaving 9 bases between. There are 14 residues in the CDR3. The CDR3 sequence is CASSIGMRNTEAFF. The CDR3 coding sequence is TGTGCCAGTAGTATTGGTATGCGGAACACTGAAGCTTTCTTT. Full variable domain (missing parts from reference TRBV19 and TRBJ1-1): DGGITQSPKYLFRKEGQNVTLSCEQNLNHDAMYWYRQDPGQGLRLIYYSQIVNDFQKGDIAEGYSVSREKKESFPLTVTSAQKNPTAFYLCASSIGMRNTEAFFGQGTRLTVV.

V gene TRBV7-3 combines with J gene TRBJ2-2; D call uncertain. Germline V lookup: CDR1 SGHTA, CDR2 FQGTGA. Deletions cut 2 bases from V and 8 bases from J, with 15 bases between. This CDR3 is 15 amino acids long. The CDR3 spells CASSLQSGFLGELFF. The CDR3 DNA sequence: TGTGCCAGCAGCTTACAATCCGGGTTTCTAGGGGAGCTGTTTTTT. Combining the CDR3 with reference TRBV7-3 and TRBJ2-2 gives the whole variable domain GAGVSQTPSNKVTEKGKYVELRCDPISGHTALYWYRQSLGQGPEFLIYFQGTGAADDSGLPNDRFFAVRPEGSVSTLKIQRTERGDSAVYLCASSLQSGFLGELFFGEGSRLTVL.

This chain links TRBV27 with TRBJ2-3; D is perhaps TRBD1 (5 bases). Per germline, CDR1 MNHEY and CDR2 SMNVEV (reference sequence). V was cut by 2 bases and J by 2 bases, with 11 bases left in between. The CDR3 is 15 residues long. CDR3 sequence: CASSLQGAATDTQYF. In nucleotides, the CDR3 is TGTGCCAGCAGTTTACAGGGCGCGGCCACAGATACGCAGTATTTT.

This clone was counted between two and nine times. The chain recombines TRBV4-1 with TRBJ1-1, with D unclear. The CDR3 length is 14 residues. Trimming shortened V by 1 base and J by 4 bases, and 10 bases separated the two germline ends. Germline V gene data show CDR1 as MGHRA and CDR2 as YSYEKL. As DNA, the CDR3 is TGCGCCAGCAGCCAAGTAGGCACAGCCACTGAAGCTTTCTTT. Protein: CASSQVGTATEAFF.

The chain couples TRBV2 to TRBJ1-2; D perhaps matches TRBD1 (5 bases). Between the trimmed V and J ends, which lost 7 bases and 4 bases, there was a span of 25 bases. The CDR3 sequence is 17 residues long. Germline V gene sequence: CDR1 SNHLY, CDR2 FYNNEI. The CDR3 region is CASKGRQGFDGSYGYTF. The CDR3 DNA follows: TGTGCCAGCAAAGGAAGGCAGGGATTTGACGGGTCCTATGGCTACACCTTC.

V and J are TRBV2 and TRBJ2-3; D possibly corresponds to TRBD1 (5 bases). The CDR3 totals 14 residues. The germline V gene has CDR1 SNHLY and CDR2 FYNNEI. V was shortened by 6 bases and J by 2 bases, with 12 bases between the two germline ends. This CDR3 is CASRGSGYTDTQYF. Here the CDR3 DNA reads TGTGCCAGCAGGGGGTCAGGGTACACAGATACGCAGTATTTT.

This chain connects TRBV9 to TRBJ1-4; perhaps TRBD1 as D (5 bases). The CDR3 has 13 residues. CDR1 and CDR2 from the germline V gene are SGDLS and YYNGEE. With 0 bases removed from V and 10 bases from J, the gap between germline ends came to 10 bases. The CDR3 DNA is TGTGCCAGCAGCGTAGTTGCGGGGGGAAAACTGTTTTTT. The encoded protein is CASSVVAGGKLFF.

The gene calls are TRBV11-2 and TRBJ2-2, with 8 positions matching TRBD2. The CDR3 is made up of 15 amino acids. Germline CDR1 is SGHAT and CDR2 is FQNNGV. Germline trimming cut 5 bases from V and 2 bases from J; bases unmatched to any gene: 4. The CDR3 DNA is TGTGCCAGCAGCCCGGGGGGGTCCAACACCGGGGAGCTGTTTTTT. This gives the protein CASSPGGSNTGELFF.

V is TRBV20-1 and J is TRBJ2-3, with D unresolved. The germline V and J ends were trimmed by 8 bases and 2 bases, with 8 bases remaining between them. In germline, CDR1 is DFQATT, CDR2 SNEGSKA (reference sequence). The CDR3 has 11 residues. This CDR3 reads CSPILTDTQYF. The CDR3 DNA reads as TGCAGTCCTATCCTCACAGATACGCAGTATTTT.

The CDR3 region is CASSVDRLAGSDEQYF. The CDR3 DNA is TGTGCCAGCAGCGTCGACAGGCTGGCCGGGTCGGACGAGCAGTACTTC. The chain employs TRBV7-8 and TRBJ2-7; D might be TRBD1 (6 bases). Germline V gene lookup returns CDR1 SGHVS and CDR2 FQNEAQ. Trimming stripped 5 bases from V and 5 bases from J, with 22 bases between. There are 16 residues in the CDR3. Filled out from reference TRBV7-8 and TRBJ2-7, the complete variable domain reads GAGVSQSPRYKVAKRGQDVALRCDPISGHVSLFWYQQALGQGPEFLTYFQNEAQLDKSGLPSDRFFAERPEGSVSTLKIQRTQQEDSAVYLCASSVDRLAGSDEQYFGPGTRLTVT.

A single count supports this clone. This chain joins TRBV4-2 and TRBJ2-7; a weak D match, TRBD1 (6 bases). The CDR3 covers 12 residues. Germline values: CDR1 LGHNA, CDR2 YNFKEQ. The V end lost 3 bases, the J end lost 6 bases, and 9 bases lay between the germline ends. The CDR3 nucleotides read TGTGCCAGCAGCCATGGGGGCGGCGAGCAGTACTTC. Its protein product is CASSHGGGEQYF.

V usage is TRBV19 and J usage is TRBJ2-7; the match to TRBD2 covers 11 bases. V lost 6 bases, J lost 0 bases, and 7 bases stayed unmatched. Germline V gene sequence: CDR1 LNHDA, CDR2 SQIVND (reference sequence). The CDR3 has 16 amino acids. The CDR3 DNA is TGTGCCAGTAGGGACCTAGCGGGAGGATCCTCCTACGAGCAGTACTTC. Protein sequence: CASRDLAGGSSYEQYF.

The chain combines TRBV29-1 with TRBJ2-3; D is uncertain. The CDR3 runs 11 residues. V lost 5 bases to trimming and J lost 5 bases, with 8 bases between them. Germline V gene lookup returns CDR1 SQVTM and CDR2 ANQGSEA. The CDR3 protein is CSVNSGDTQYF. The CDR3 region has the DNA TGCAGCGTTAATAGTGGAGATACGCAGTATTTT.

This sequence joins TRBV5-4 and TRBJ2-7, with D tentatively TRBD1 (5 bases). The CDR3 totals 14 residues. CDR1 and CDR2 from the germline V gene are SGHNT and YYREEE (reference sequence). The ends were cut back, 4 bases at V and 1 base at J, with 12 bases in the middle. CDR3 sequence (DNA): TGTGCCAGCAGCCCATCTAGGGGTTCCTACGAGCAGTACTTC. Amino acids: CASSPSRGSYEQYF.

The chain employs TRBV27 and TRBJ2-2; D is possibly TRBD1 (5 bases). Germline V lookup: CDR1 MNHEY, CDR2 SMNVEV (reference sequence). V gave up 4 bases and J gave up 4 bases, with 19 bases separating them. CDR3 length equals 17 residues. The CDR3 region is CASSSAPRVLVTGELFF. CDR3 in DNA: TGTGCCAGCAGTTCCGCTCCCAGGGTGTTGGTCACCGGGGAGCTGTTTTTT.

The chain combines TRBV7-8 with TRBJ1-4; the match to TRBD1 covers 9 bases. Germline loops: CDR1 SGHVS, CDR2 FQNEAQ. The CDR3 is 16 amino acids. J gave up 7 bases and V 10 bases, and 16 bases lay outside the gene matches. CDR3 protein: CATQTSVGQGSEKLFF. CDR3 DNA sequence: TGTGCCACCCAGACATCAGTGGGACAGGGTAGTGAAAAACTGTTTTTT.

CDR3 sequence: CASSLNGGTNNEQFF. DNA of the CDR3: TGTGCCAGCAGCTTAAACGGGGGGACAAACAATGAGCAGTTCTTC. V is TRBV11-2 and J is TRBJ2-1; tentatively, D is TRBD2 (7 bases). The germline CDR1 and CDR2 sequences are SGHAT and FQNNGV. This CDR3 has 15 residues. The ends were cut back, 2 bases at V and 5 bases at J, with 13 bases in the middle.

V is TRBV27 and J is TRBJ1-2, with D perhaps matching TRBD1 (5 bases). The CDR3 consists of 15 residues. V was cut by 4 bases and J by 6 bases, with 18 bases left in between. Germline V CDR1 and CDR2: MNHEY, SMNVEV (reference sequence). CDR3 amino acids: CASSSYLGGVNGYTF. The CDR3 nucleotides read TGTGCCAGCAGTTCCTACCTGGGGGGGGTGAATGGCTACACCTTC.

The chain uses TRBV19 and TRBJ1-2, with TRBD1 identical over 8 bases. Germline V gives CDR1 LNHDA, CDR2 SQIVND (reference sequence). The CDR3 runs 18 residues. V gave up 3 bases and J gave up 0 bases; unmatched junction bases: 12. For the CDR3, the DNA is TGTGCCAGTAGTATGGGAACCGGGACAGGAGTAGCTAACTATGGCTACACCTTC. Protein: CASSMGTGTGVANYGYTF. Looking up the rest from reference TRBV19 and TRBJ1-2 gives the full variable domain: DGGITQSPKYLFRKEGQNVTLSCEQNLNHDAMYWYRQDPGQGLRLIYYSQIVNDFQKGDIAEGYSVSREKKESFPLTVTSAQKNPTAFYLCASSMGTGTGVANYGYTFGSGTRLTVV.

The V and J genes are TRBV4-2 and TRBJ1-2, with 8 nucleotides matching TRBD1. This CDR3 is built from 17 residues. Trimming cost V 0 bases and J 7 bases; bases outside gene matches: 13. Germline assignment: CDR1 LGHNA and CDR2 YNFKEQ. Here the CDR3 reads CASSQETRQGAGGGYTF. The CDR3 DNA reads TGTGCCAGCAGCCAAGAAACTCGGCAGGGGGCAGGAGGTGGCTACACCTTC.

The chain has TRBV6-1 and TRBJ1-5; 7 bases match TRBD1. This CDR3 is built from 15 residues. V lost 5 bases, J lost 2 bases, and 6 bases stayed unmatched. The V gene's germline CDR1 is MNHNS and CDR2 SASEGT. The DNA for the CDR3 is TGTGCCAGCAGTAAAACAGGGGCGGGCAATCAGCCCCAGCATTTT. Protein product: CASSKTGAGNQPQHF.

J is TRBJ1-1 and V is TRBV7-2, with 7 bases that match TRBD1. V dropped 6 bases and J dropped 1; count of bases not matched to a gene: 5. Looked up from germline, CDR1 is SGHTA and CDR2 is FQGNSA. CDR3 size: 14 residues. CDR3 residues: CASRTGTANTEAFF. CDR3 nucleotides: TGTGCCAGCAGAACCGGGACAGCGAACACTGAAGCTTTCTTT.

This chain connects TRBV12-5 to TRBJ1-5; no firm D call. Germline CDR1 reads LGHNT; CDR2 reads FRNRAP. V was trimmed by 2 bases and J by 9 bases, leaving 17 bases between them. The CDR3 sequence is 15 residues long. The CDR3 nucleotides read TGTGCTAGTGGTTTGTCTACTCCACGGGGATTGCCCCAGCATTTT. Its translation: CASGLSTPRGLPQHF.

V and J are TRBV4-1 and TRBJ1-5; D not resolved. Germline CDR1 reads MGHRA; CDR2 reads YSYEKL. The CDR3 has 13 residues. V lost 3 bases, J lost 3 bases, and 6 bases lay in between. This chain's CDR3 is CASSQGDNQPQHF. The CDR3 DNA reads TGCGCCAGCAGCCAGGGAGACAATCAGCCCCAGCATTTT.

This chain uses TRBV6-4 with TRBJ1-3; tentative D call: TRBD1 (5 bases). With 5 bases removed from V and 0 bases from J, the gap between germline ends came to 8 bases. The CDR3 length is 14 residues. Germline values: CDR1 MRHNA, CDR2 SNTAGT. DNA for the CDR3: TGTGCCAGCAGTCCAGGGCCCTCTGGAAACACCATATATTTT. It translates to CASSPGPSGNTIYF.

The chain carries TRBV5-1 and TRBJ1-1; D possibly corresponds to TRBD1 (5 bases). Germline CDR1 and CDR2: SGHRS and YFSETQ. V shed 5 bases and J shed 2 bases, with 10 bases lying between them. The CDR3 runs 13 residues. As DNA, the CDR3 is TGCGCCAGCAGTCAGGGTGGAAACACTGAAGCTTTCTTT. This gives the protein CASSQGGNTEAFF. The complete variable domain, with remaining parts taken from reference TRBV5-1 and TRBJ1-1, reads KAGVTQTPRYLIKTRGQQVTLSCSPISGHRSVSWYQQTPGQGLQFLFEYFSETQRNKGNFPGRFSGRQFSNSRSEMNVSTLELGDSALYLCASSQGGNTEAFFGQGTRLTVV.

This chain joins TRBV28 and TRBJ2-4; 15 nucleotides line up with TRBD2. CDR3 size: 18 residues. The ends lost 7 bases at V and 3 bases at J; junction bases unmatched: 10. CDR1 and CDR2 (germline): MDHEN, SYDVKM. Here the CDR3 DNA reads TGTGCCAGCACTCCTGGACTAGCGGGAGGGCCGGGCAAAAACATTCAGTACTTC. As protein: CASTPGLAGGPGKNIQYF.

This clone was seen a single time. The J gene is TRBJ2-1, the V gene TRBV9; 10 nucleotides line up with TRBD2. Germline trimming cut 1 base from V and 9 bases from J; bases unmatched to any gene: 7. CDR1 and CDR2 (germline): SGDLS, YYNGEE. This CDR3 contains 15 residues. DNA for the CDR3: TGTGCCAGCAGCGTACAGAGCGGGGGGGCAGGTGAGCAGTTCTTC. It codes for CASSVQSGGAGEQFF.

The CDR3 DNA is TGCAGCGTTGAGCAGGGTGGTGAAAAACTGTTTTTT. Protein sequence: CSVEQGGEKLFF. This chain links TRBV29-1 with TRBJ1-4; D is perhaps TRBD1 (5 bases). The germline V gene encodes CDR1 SQVTM and CDR2 ANQGSEA. The CDR3 spans 12 residues. Deletions cut 3 bases from V and 7 bases from J, with 9 bases between.

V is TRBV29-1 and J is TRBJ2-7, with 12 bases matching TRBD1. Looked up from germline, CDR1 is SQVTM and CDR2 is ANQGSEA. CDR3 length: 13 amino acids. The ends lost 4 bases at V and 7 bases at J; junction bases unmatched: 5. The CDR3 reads CSVAGQGAREQYF. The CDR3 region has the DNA TGCAGCGTTGCGGGACAGGGGGCAAGGGAGCAGTACTTC.

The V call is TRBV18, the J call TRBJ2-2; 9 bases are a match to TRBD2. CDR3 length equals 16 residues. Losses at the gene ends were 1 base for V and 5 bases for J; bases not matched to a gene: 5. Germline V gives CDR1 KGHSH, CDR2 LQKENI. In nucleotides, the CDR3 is TGTGCCAGCTCACCACTTGCTAGCGGGGAAACCGGGGAGCTGTTTTTT. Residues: CASSPLASGETGELFF.

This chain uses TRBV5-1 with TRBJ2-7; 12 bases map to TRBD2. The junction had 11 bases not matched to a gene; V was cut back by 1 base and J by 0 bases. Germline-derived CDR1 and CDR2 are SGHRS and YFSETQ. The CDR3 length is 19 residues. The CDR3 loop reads CASSLKGLAGQPSSYEQYF. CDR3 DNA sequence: TGCGCCAGCAGCTTGAAAGGACTAGCGGGGCAACCTAGCTCCTACGAGCAGTACTTC.